These T cell receptor beta chains were read from a single sample in a study of blood T cell repertoires in COVID-19. Using immunoSEQ multiplex PCR, the repertoire was profiled, and TCRdb retains in-frame clones only, with some absent. The sample includes hundreds of thousands of clones, approximately 83% of them seen just once. The material sequenced was peripheral blood. The receptors stem from a man older than 75 with acute or convalescent COVID-19. CDR3s include the opening cysteine and the closing phenylalanine or tryptophan. Each record gives: CDR3 DNA, CDR3 protein, clone size, D gene, V gene, CDR3 length, J gene. D genes are given only for firm matches. For some rows the clone size is stated as once, few or many, or as a class when expanded; others skip it.

TGTGCCAGTAGTTTTCGGACTAGCGGGGGGCATAGCTCCTACAATGAGCAGTTCTTC,CASSFRTSGGHSSYNEQFF,-,TRBD2,TRBV19,19,TRBJ2-1
TGTGCTAGTGGTTTGGTTGGGACAGGTCCCGATCAGCCCCAGCATTTT,CASGLVGTGPDQPQHF,few,TRBD1,TRBV12-5,16,TRBJ1-5
TGTGCCAGCAGTTGGGGTGCGGGACAGGGAAGTTTGTCACCCCTCCACTTT,CASSWGAGQGSLSPLHF,-,TRBD1,TRBV27,17,TRBJ1-6
TGTGCCAGCAGTTTGAACCCGCCGGGACAGGGGGCTTCTTATGGCTACACCTTC,CASSLNPPGQGASYGYTF,-,TRBD1,TRBV28,18,TRBJ1-2
TGCGCCAGCAGGGCCAGGGGCGGATATAATGAAAAACTGTTTTTT,CASRARGGYNEKLFF,-,-,TRBV5-1,15,TRBJ1-4
TGTGCCAGCAGTTACTCTAGGGGTTCTGAAAAACTGTTTTTT,CASSYSRGSEKLFF,-,-,TRBV6-6,14,TRBJ1-4
TGTGCCAGCACCACCTTCGGACAGGGCTTCTCTGGGGCCAACGTCCTGACTTTC,CASTTFGQGFSGANVLTF,-,TRBD1,TRBV7-2,18,TRBJ2-6
TGTGCCAGCTCACCACTCGACAGTGGCCCTGGAAACACCATATATTTT,CASSPLDSGPGNTIYF,-,-,TRBV18,16,TRBJ1-3
TGTGCCAGCAGTCACGGGACTAGCGCTTACAATGAGCAGTTCTTC,CASSHGTSAYNEQFF,once,TRBD2,TRBV28,15,TRBJ2-1
TGTGCCAGCAGCTCTGTGAGGGCAGATACGCAGTATTTT,CASSSVRADTQYF,few,-,TRBV5-8,13,TRBJ2-3
TGTGCCTGGAGTGTAAGGAGGTCCGGGACTAGCGGGAGCGGGGAGACCCAGTACTTC,CAWSVRRSGTSGSGETQYF,-,TRBD2,TRBV30,19,TRBJ2-5
TGTGCCAGCAGTTTAGCACAGACCACCGGGGAGCTGTTTTTT,CASSLAQTTGELFF,few,-,TRBV28,14,TRBJ2-2
TGCGCCAGCAGCTTGGTTCCACAGGGAGACACCGGGGAGCTGTTTTTT,CASSLVPQGDTGELFF,-,-,TRBV5-1,16,TRBJ2-2
TGTGCCTGGGGGCTTTACTCCTATGGCTACACCTTC,CAWGLYSYGYTF,-,-,TRBV30,12,TRBJ1-2
TGTGCCAGCAGCTTACAGGGATATAGCAATCAGCCCCAGCATTTT,CASSLQGYSNQPQHF,-,-,TRBV7-2,15,TRBJ1-5
TGTGCCAGCAGTTGGCCTGGGACAGGGAGTATGGATGAGCAGTTCTTC,CASSWPGTGSMDEQFF,-,TRBD1,TRBV5-6,16,TRBJ2-1
TGTGCCAGCAGCGGACTAGCGGCCGAGCAGTTCTTC,CASSGLAAEQFF,-,TRBD2,TRBV25-1,12,TRBJ2-1
TGTGCCGGCAACAGGGGGCCGGACGAGCAGTACTTC,CAGNRGPDEQYF,few,TRBD1,TRBV27,12,TRBJ2-7
TGCGCCAGCAGCTTGGACAGTCCGCCCTACGAGCAGTACTTC,CASSLDSPPYEQYF,-,-,TRBV5-1,14,TRBJ2-7
TGTGCCAGCAGCTCCGGGACAAAGCTATGGAACACCGGGGAGCTGTTTTTT,CASSSGTKLWNTGELFF,-,-,TRBV3-1/TRBV3-2,17,TRBJ2-2
TGTGCCAGCTCACCTGCCCAGGGATCGCAAGATACGCAGTATTTT,CASSPAQGSQDTQYF,-,-,TRBV18,15,TRBJ2-3
TGTGCCAGCTCCGGACAGGGCGCAAGCAATCAGCCCCAGCATTTT,CASSGQGASNQPQHF,-,TRBD1,TRBV6-5,15,TRBJ1-5
TGTGCCAGCAGCGTAGCTATCGAGGGTTACTATGAGCAGTTCTTC,CASSVAIEGYYEQFF,-,-,TRBV9,15,TRBJ2-1
TGTGCCAGCAGCCCCCAATCCAGCGGGAGAATTCATGAGCAGTTCTTC,CASSPQSSGRIHEQFF,-,TRBD2,TRBV11-3,16,TRBJ2-1
TGTGCCAGCAGCTTAGCGGCGGGAGGGCCCTACGAGCAGTACTTC,CASSLAAGGPYEQYF,-,TRBD2,TRBV7-3,15,TRBJ2-7
TGTGCCAGCAGTTACTCGAGGGGGTCCCAGCAGTACTTC,CASSYSRGSQQYF,few,-,TRBV6-6,13,TRBJ2-7
TGTGCCAGCAGCGTAGCTCTGACTAGCGGTAACTCTGGGGCCAACGTCCTGACTTTC,CASSVALTSGNSGANVLTF,-,TRBD2,TRBV9,19,TRBJ2-6
TGTGCCAGCAGTAACAGGGCGTCCATATATTTT,CASSNRASIYF,-,-,TRBV12-3/TRBV12-4,11,TRBJ1-3
TGTGCCCTCAGGCTGCGGGTGCCCGGTGAAAAACTGTTTTTT,CALRLRVPGEKLFF,-,-,TRBV21-1,14,TRBJ1-4
TGTGCCAGCAGCCTTAGGGAGTCGGGGGGCACTGAAGCTTTCTTT,CASSLRESGGTEAFF,-,-,TRBV11-1,15,TRBJ1-1
TGCGCCAGCAGCCCCGACACAGGGTTTCTCAACGAGCAGTACTTC,CASSPDTGFLNEQYF,-,-,TRBV5-1,15,TRBJ2-7
TGTGCCAGAAGCGCGGGACAGGAAGCTTTCTTT,CARSAGQEAFF,-,TRBD1,TRBV5-3,11,TRBJ1-1
TGTGCCTGGAGTGTGGGACTGTACAATGAGCAGTTCTTC,CAWSVGLYNEQFF,-,-,TRBV30,13,TRBJ2-1
TGTGCCAGCAGTTACTCCAGGGGGCACTATGGCTACACCTTC,CASSYSRGHYGYTF,-,TRBD1,TRBV6-5,14,TRBJ1-2
TGTGCCAGCAGCCCCCGGCGGGGGATCGCGAAGGGCGGGGAGCTGTTTTTT,CASSPRRGIAKGGELFF,few,TRBD2,TRBV7-2,17,TRBJ2-2
TGTGCCAGCAGTGAACACTCCTACGAGCAGTACTTC,CASSEHSYEQYF,-,-,TRBV6-1,12,TRBJ2-7
TGTGCCAGCAGACGGACTAGCAGTGGCTCCTACAATGAGCAGTTCTTC,CASRRTSSGSYNEQFF,-,TRBD2,TRBV2,16,TRBJ2-1
TGTGCCAGCAAGGAGGGGGCCGTTAACTATGGCTACACCTTC,CASKEGAVNYGYTF,once,TRBD1,TRBV6-5,14,TRBJ1-2
TGTGCCAGCAGCAAAGACGAGGGACAGGGGGCGGGAGAGACCCAGTACTTC,CASSKDEGQGAGETQYF,-,-,TRBV21-1,17,TRBJ2-5
TGCGCCAGCAGTCCCCGACTAGCGGGGGCCCTTAGCTCCTACAATGAGCAGTTCTTC,CASSPRLAGALSSYNEQFF,-,TRBD2,TRBV10-2,19,TRBJ2-1
TGTGCCACCAGTGACGGCGGGACAGGGGATGGGGGGAATCAGCCCCAGCATTTT,CATSDGGTGDGGNQPQHF,-,TRBD1,TRBV24-1,18,TRBJ1-5
TGCAGTGCTAGCAGAGATACGCAGTATTTT,CSASRDTQYF,-,-,TRBV20-1,10,TRBJ2-3
TGTGCCAGCAGCCCGCAAGGCGGGGCTGGCAATCAGCCCCAGCATTTT,CASSPQGGAGNQPQHF,-,-,TRBV21-1,16,TRBJ1-5
TGTGCCAGCAGCATGATTTACAGGGATTATAAGGACGGGGAGCTGTTTTTT,CASSMIYRDYKDGELFF,-,-,TRBV7-2,17,TRBJ2-2
TGTGCCAGCAGCGGTCAGAGCGGGGGCTCACTTCAAGAGACCCAGTACTTC,CASSGQSGGSLQETQYF,-,TRBD2,TRBV5-4,17,TRBJ2-5
TGTGCCTGGAGTGTACAGGGGGTGAGGAACGAGCAGTACTTC,CAWSVQGVRNEQYF,-,TRBD1,TRBV30,14,TRBJ2-7
TGCGCCAGCAGTCAACCCAGGGGCAATAATTCACCCCTCCACTTT,CASSQPRGNNSPLHF,-,-,TRBV23-1,15,TRBJ1-6
TGTGCCAGCACCATGCTCGGGACAGGCCATCAGCCCCAGCATTTT,CASTMLGTGHQPQHF,-,TRBD1,TRBV28,15,TRBJ1-5
TGTGCCAGCAAAACAGTGAACACTGAAGCTTTCTTT,CASKTVNTEAFF,-,-,TRBV27,12,TRBJ1-1
TGTGCCAGCAGCGTAGATGTCTATCAGCCCCAGCATTTT,CASSVDVYQPQHF,-,-,TRBV9,13,TRBJ1-5
TGTGCCAGCAGAGGACAGGGGATTAGCAATCAGCCCCAGCATTTT,CASRGQGISNQPQHF,-,TRBD1,TRBV2,15,TRBJ1-5
TGTGCCAGCAGTGAAGCGTGGTTCCCGGGACAGGGAGTTTGGCAGTACTTC,CASSEAWFPGQGVWQYF,-,TRBD1,TRBV6-1,17,TRBJ2-7
TGCGCCAGCAGCTTTGGCGGCGGAGCGGGGGGCCGCTACGAGCAGTACTTC,CASSFGGGAGGRYEQYF,few,TRBD2,TRBV4-1,17,TRBJ2-7
TGTGCCAGCAGTGTACGTCAGGGGGCCAACGTCCTGACTTTC,CASSVRQGANVLTF,-,-,TRBV6-4,14,TRBJ2-6
TGTGCCAGCAGCCACCCTACTACCTACGAGCAGTACTTC,CASSHPTTYEQYF,-,-,TRBV3-1/TRBV3-2,13,TRBJ2-7